This T cell receptor beta chain was sequenced for a study of blood T cell repertoires in COVID-19. Study-wide context: Researchers got acute and convalescent COVID-19 samples from the United States, Italy and Spain. T cells, B-cell-depleted T cells, or PBMCs provided the cDNA or gDNA that served as material.

This CDR3 is 14 amino acids long. V shed 6 bases, J shed 2 bases, and the junction held 4 bases outside the gene matches. Germline CDR1 and CDR2: MNHNY and SVGAGI (reference sequence). Produced via immunoSEQ multiplex PCR; TCRdb's table is partial and in-frame only. This table has about 140,000 clones, 70% to 90% appearing once. The sequence came from a woman between 55 and 75 years old with acute or convalescent COVID-19. Sequencing was carried out using peripheral blood. The chain combines TRBV6-6 with TRBJ1-2; TRBD1 agrees at 9 bases. The CDR3 is CASRTGQGNYGYTF. In DNA, the CDR3 is TGTGCCAGCAGAACCGGACAGGGGAACTATGGCTACACCTTC.